Below are 23 T cell receptor beta chains sequenced from a single sample in a study of CD8 T cells in Susac syndrome (dated by TCRdb to between 2018 and 2021). Libraries were prepared through the immunoSEQ multiplex PCR assay. RNA was extracted using the RNeasy kit, and about 0.45 to 1 ug of the RNA was reverse transcribed with random hexamers. Using fastp trimming at Q25 and MiXCR clonotype assembly, TCRdb reanalyzed the public sequencing data and kept in-frame beta chains. Entries that share a CDR3 protein sequence are merged under the most common genes and DNA. A total of approximately 170,000 distinct CDR3 sequences appear in this sample, under 95% of them only once. The ten biggest clones cover roughly 0.08% of the sample. The sample comprised CD4+ T cells from PBMCs. All receptors come from a human donor in good health.

The CDR3 region has the DNA TGTGCCAGCAGTTCTGACGTAGATGGCTACACCTTC. Amino acids: CASSSDVDGYTF. This chain uses TRBV28 with TRBJ1-2; D ambiguous. V was pared by 4 bases and J by 6 bases, with 9 bases between. There are 12 residues in the CDR3. CDR1 MDHEN and CDR2 SYDVKM come from the germline V gene.

This clonotype occurred once. The chain is built from TRBV4-3 and TRBJ2-2; D call uncertain. From germline, CDR1 is LGHNA and CDR2 YSLEER. V dropped 4 bases and J dropped 0 bases, with 18 bases sitting between them. This CDR3 has 18 residues. CDR3: CASSRNNPLGTNTGELFF. The CDR3 nucleotides are TGCGCCAGCAGCCGGAACAACCCGCTGGGGACGAACACCGGGGAGCTGTTTTTT.

The chain has TRBV25-1 and TRBJ1-4; perhaps TRBD1 as D (5 bases). The CDR3 consists of 17 residues. The germline V gene encodes CDR1 MGHDK and CDR2 SYGVNS. The germline V and J ends were trimmed by 6 bases and 8 bases, with 25 bases remaining between them. The chain's CDR3 is CASSWGRRSNSGEKLFF. CDR3 nucleotides: TGTGCCAGCAGCTGGGGGAGGCGATCCAACTCCGGGGAAAAACTGTTTTTT. Complete variable domain (other parts from reference TRBV25-1 and TRBJ1-4): EADIYQTPRYLVIGTGKKITLECSQTMGHDKMYWYQQDPGMELHLIHYSYGVNSTEKGDLSSESTVSRIRTEHFPLTLESARPSHTSQYLCASSWGRRSNSGEKLFFGSGTQLSVL.

V is TRBV10-2 and J is TRBJ1-2, with no clear D. V was shortened by 4 bases and J by 6 bases, with 9 bases between the two germline ends. The CDR3 runs to 12 residues. Germline-derived CDR1 and CDR2 are WSHSY and SAAADI. The CDR3 DNA follows: TGCGCCAGCAGTGGCGGCAACAATGGCTACACCTTC. Translation gives CASSGGNNGYTF.

This clonotype was seen a single time. The CDR3 reads CASSREGTEAFF. CDR3 coding DNA: TGTGCCAGTAGTAGGGAGGGCACTGAAGCTTTCTTT. This chain connects TRBV19 to TRBJ1-1; D remains ambiguous. This CDR3 contains 12 residues. Germline loops: CDR1 LNHDA, CDR2 SQIVND (reference sequence). V shed 4 bases and J shed 4 bases, with 7 bases lying between them.

The rearrangement links TRBV20-1 to TRBJ1-2; D is perhaps TRBD1 (5 bases). The germline V gene has CDR1 DFQATT and CDR2 SNEGSKA (reference sequence). The CDR3 contains 16 residues. V dropped 0 bases and J dropped 6 bases, with 20 bases sitting between them. Here the CDR3 DNA reads TGCAGTGCTAGAGATCCGTGGCAGGGCTTCGGGGATGGCTACACCTTC. It encodes CSARDPWQGFGDGYTF.

The chain links TRBV20-1 to TRBJ2-2; D is tentatively TRBD1 or TRBD2 (5 bases each). V lost 0 bases to trimming and J lost 6 bases, with 20 bases between them. The CDR3 totals 17 residues. CDR1 and CDR2 from the germline V gene are DFQATT and SNEGSKA (reference sequence). The CDR3 protein is CSARDWGIRSGAGELFF. Written as DNA, the CDR3 is TGCAGTGCTAGAGATTGGGGGATAAGGTCAGGAGCCGGGGAGCTGTTTTTT.

The chain links TRBV7-3 to TRBJ2-3; TRBD1 matches at 8 bases. This CDR3 is 16 amino acids long. CDR1 is SGHTA, CDR2 FQGTGA, per germline. The V gene end was trimmed by 2 bases and the J gene end by 1 base; junction bases not matched to a gene: 5. CDR3 residues: CASSLSGGGRTDTQYF. The CDR3 DNA reads TGTGCCAGCAGCTTATCAGGGGGCGGTCGCACAGATACGCAGTATTTT.

This clonotype showed up just a few times. The V gene is TRBV27, the J gene TRBJ2-1, with 7 bases fitting TRBD1. Germline values: CDR1 MNHEY, CDR2 SMNVEV (reference sequence). CDR3 size: 15 residues. V shed 3 bases and J 2 bases; nucleotides not matched to a gene: 4. CDR3 residues: CASSFGQGAYNEQFF. For the CDR3, the DNA is TGTGCCAGCAGTTTTGGCCAGGGGGCCTACAATGAGCAGTTCTTC.

This chain joins TRBV5-1 and TRBJ1-5; perhaps TRBD1 as D (5 bases). Trimming removed 0 bases from V and 13 bases from J, with 14 bases in between. The CDR3 totals 13 residues. The V gene's germline CDR1 is SGHRS and CDR2 YFSETQ. CDR3 sequence: CASSLEPGRRQHF. The CDR3 coding sequence is TGCGCCAGCAGCTTGGAACCGGGACGAAGGCAGCATTTT. The full variable domain, completed using reference TRBV5-1 and TRBJ1-5, is KAGVTQTPRYLIKTRGQQVTLSCSPISGHRSVSWYQQTPGQGLQFLFEYFSETQRNKGNFPGRFSGRQFSNSRSEMNVSTLELGDSALYLCASSLEPGRRQHFGDGTRLSIL.

V gene TRBV2 combines with J gene TRBJ1-1, with TRBD1 matching 8 bases. Germline V gene sequence: CDR1 SNHLY, CDR2 FYNNEI. This CDR3 is 13 amino acids long. The V gene end was trimmed by 6 bases and the J gene end by 4 bases; junction bases not matched to a gene: 4. Here the CDR3 reads CASRRQGTTEAFF. The CDR3 region has the DNA TGTGCCAGCAGAAGACAGGGGACCACTGAAGCTTTCTTT.

This sequence joins TRBV14 and TRBJ2-3; D ambiguous. CDR3 length: 16 residues. Trimming pared 0 bases from V and 2 bases from J, leaving 12 bases between. Germline V CDR1 and CDR2: SGHDN, FVKESK. The CDR3 coding sequence is TGTGCCAGCAGCCAAGATAGAGGAACAGTCACAGATACGCAGTATTTT. It is translated as CASSQDRGTVTDTQYF.

This clonotype has only one observation. The chain employs TRBV7-9 and TRBJ1-5; 7 nucleotides match TRBD1. J was trimmed by 7 bases and V by 2 bases; bases with no gene match: 5. The germline CDR1 and CDR2 sequences are SEHNR and FQNEAQ (reference sequence). The CDR3 totals 14 residues. The CDR3 DNA reads as TGTGCCAGCAGCTTACGAGGGGGCCTCCAGCCCCAGCATTTT. Its translation is CASSLRGGLQPQHF.

This clonotype occurred once. The chain has TRBV20-1 and TRBJ2-5; a weak D match, TRBD2 (6 bases). Between the trimmed V and J ends, which lost 3 bases and 4 bases, there was a span of 30 bases. The CDR3 has 19 amino acids. CDR1 is DFQATT and CDR2 is SNEGSKA in the germline V gene (reference sequence). The CDR3 reads CSASFPPRGGSPGRETQYF. CDR3 in DNA: TGCAGTGCTAGCTTTCCGCCGCGGGGCGGGTCCCCCGGCCGAGAGACCCAGTACTTC.

This chain joins TRBV3-1 and TRBJ1-5, with TRBD1 matching 7 bases. Trimming cost V 5 bases and J 6 bases; bases outside gene matches: 7. This CDR3 is built from 14 residues. Germline values: CDR1 LGHDT, CDR2 YNNKEL (reference sequence). The CDR3 region has the DNA TGTGCCAGCAGCGCCCGACAGGGTATTCAGCCCCAGCATTTT. Translation gives CASSARQGIQPQHF.

The chain uses TRBV12-3 or TRBV12-4 and TRBJ2-5; 8 bases line up with TRBD2. The length of the CDR3 is 15 residues. The trim removed 6 bases at V and 5 bases at J, leaving 11 bases unmatched. CDR3 residues: CASRPGLEVFETQYF. CDR3 nucleotide sequence: TGTGCCAGCAGACCGGGACTAGAAGTTTTCGAGACCCAGTACTTC.

This chain joins TRBV25-1 and TRBJ2-5, with 8 bases lining up with TRBD1. The junction had 1 base not matched to a gene; V was cut back by 6 bases and J by 1 base. The CDR3 loop spans 13 amino acids. Germline V CDR1 and CDR2: MGHDK, SYGVNS. The DNA of the CDR3 is TGTGCCAGCAGGGGGACAGGCCAAGAGACCCAGTACTTC. It yields the protein CASRGTGQETQYF. The full variable domain, with the rest looked up from reference TRBV25-1 and TRBJ2-5, is EADIYQTPRYLVIGTGKKITLECSQTMGHDKMYWYQQDPGMELHLIHYSYGVNSTEKGDLSSESTVSRIRTEHFPLTLESARPSHTSQYLCASRGTGQETQYFGPGTRLLVL.

The chain is built from TRBV7-9 and TRBJ1-2; no definite D call. Germline assignment: CDR1 SEHNR and CDR2 FQNEAQ (reference sequence). There are 14 residues in the CDR3. The V end lost 0 bases, the J end lost 4 bases, and 9 bases lay between the germline ends. The CDR3 DNA reads TGTGCCAGCAGCTTAGCCGGATTCGTCTATGGCTACACCTTC. This sequence encodes CASSLAGFVYGYTF.

The chain employs TRBV5-6 and TRBJ1-2, with D possibly matching TRBD1 (6 bases). V dropped 1 base and J dropped 3 bases, with 10 bases sitting between them. There are 14 residues in the CDR3. CDR1 is SGHDT and CDR2 is YYEEEE in the germline V gene. In DNA, the CDR3 is TGTGCCAGCAGCTTGTTTTCAGGGGACTATGGCTACACCTTC. It translates to CASSLFSGDYGYTF.

The chain employs TRBV30 and TRBJ1-4; possibly TRBD1 for D (6 bases). Germline V lookup: CDR1 GTSNPN, CDR2 SVGIG (reference sequence). V shed 0 bases and J shed 4 bases, with 12 bases lying between them. The CDR3 consists of 15 residues. CDR3 coding DNA: TGTGCCTGGAGTGTTAGGGGGGACTTTAATGAAAAACTGTTTTTT. Protein sequence: CAWSVRGDFNEKLFF. The full variable domain, in which reference TRBV30 and TRBJ1-4 provide the parts outside the CDR3, is SQTIHQWPATLVQPVGSPLSLECTVEGTSNPNLYWYRQAAGRGLQLLFYSVGIGQISSEVPQNLSASRPQDRQFILSSKKLLLSDSGFYLCAWSVRGDFNEKLFFGSGTQLSVL.

As DNA, the CDR3 is TGTGCCTGGAGTGTACGGGACAGGGGTGGCTCACCCCTCCACTTT. It specifies CAWSVRDRGGSPLHF. This sequence joins TRBV30 and TRBJ1-6, with TRBD1 matching 10 bases. With V trimmed by 0 bases and J by 10 bases, 6 bases remained unmatched. CDR3 length: 15 residues. Germline CDR1 reads GTSNPN; CDR2 reads SVGIG (reference sequence).

In DNA, the CDR3 is TGTGCCTGCCAGAGCGAGGTAAAGCCCCAGCATTTT. Its translation: CACQSEVKPQHF. This sequence joins TRBV28 and TRBJ1-5; no clear D gene. CDR3 length: 12 amino acids. Germline loops: CDR1 MDHEN, CDR2 SYDVKM. V shed 11 bases and J shed 8 bases, with 16 bases lying between them. Together with reference TRBV28 and TRBJ1-5, the CDR3 gives the full variable domain: DVKVTQSSRYLVKRTGEKVFLECVQDMDHENMFWYRQDPGLGLRLIYFSYDVKMKEKGDIPEGYSVSREKKERFSLILESASTNQTSMYLCACQSEVKPQHFGDGTRLSIL.

This chain uses TRBV5-1 with TRBJ2-2; maybe TRBD2 (5 bases). Germline V gene lookup returns CDR1 SGHRS and CDR2 YFSETQ. The CDR3 has 16 amino acids. V lost 0 bases and J lost 5, with 14 bases in between. The CDR3, as DNA: TGCGCCAGCAGCTTGGCCGGGGTAATAGCTACCGGGGAGCTGTTTTTT. It yields the protein CASSLAGVIATGELFF.